These 30 T cell receptor beta chains originate from one sample sequenced in a study of CD8 T cells in ankylosing spondylitis. TCRdb re-called the 5' RACE reads with MiXCR, one entry per CDR3 protein. Of about 240,000 distinct CDR3 sequences listed, 8.6% are singletons. The sequencing input was blood, either unsorted or a sorted T cell fraction (not recorded which). These receptors all stem from a male donor with ankylosing spondylitis or in good health (not recorded which).

As for this clonotype: A much larger clone differs from this one at a single base, so this may be a read error. This rearrangement joins TRBV28 to TRBJ2-3; 10 bases are shared with TRBD2. Germline V gene lookup returns CDR1 MDHEN and CDR2 SYDVKM. This CDR3 spans 15 amino acids. V was pared by 8 bases and J by 6 bases, with 11 bases of the junction left unmatched. The CDR3 DNA sequence: TGTGCCAGCGGTCTAGAGCGGGAGGGCCTGGATACGCAGTATTTT. It specifies CASGLEREGLDTQYF.

This clonotype was counted at least ten times. The chain recombines TRBV7-8 with TRBJ2-7; D gene uncertain. This CDR3 spans 14 amino acids. Trimming removed 7 bases from V and 2 bases from J, with 15 bases in between. Germline lookup yields CDR1 SGHVS and CDR2 FQNEAQ. CDR3 in amino acids: CASTKTGRTYEQYF. Written as DNA, the CDR3 is TGTGCCAGCACCAAAACCGGGCGGACCTACGAGCAGTACTTC.

The V gene is TRBV7-2, the J gene TRBJ2-5; 10 bases line up with TRBD2. This CDR3 region has 16 residues. With 2 bases clipped from V and 5 bases from J, the junction kept 8 bases outside the gene matches. Germline lookup yields CDR1 SGHTA and CDR2 FQGNSA. CDR3 amino acids: CASSLQRGGLRETQYF. As DNA, the CDR3 is TGTGCCAGCAGCTTACAGCGGGGGGGCCTCCGGGAGACCCAGTACTTC.

There are many counts of this clonotype. The chain joins TRBV7-2 to TRBJ2-1; 10 bases agree with TRBD1. V was pared by 5 bases and J by 4 bases, with 5 bases of the junction left unmatched. The CDR3 extends over 15 amino acids. Looked up from germline, CDR1 is SGHTA and CDR2 is FQGNSA. CDR3 sequence: CASSVDRGGYNEQFF. The CDR3 DNA is TGTGCCAGCAGCGTGGACAGGGGGGGATACAATGAGCAGTTCTTC.

This clonotype has ten or more counts. The V and J genes are TRBV3-1 and TRBJ1-1; tentative D call: TRBD1 (5 bases). The germline V and J ends were trimmed by 4 bases and 12 bases, with 21 bases remaining between them. Germline V gives CDR1 LGHDT, CDR2 YNNKEL (reference sequence). The CDR3 is 14 amino acids. The CDR3 DNA reads as TGTGCCAGCAGCCCGACGTCGACAGTCCCCATAACTTTCTTT. As protein: CASSPTSTVPITFF.

This clonotype was counted many times. The chain couples TRBV7-2 to TRBJ2-7; 7 nucleotides match TRBD1. The germline CDR1 and CDR2 sequences are SGHTA and FQGNSA. The CDR3 totals 15 residues. With 5 bases clipped from V and 5 bases from J, the junction kept 12 bases outside the gene matches. The CDR3, as DNA: TGTGCCAGCAGCCCTCGATATACAGGGGCACACGAGCAGTACTTC. Its translation: CASSPRYTGAHEQYF.

This clonotype was seen repeatedly, ten times or more. This chain connects TRBV27 to TRBJ2-3; D might be TRBD2 (5 bases). In germline, CDR1 is MNHEY, CDR2 SMNVEV (reference sequence). Trimming stripped 3 bases from V and 6 bases from J, with 13 bases between. The CDR3 extends over 14 amino acids. CDR3 amino acids: CASSFPGERDTQYF. DNA of the CDR3: TGTGCCAGCAGTTTTCCGGGCGAGCGGGATACGCAGTATTTT.

There are many counts of this clonotype. This sequence joins TRBV12-3 or TRBV12-4 and TRBJ1-3, with D perhaps TRBD1 (5 bases). Trimming removed 1 base from V and 0 bases from J, with 7 bases in between. The CDR3 is 15 residues long. The CDR3 sequence: CASSLGGFSGNTIYF. DNA of the CDR3: TGTGCCAGCAGTTTAGGGGGGTTCTCTGGAAACACCATATATTTT.

There are many counts of this clonotype. The chain couples TRBV5-1 to TRBJ2-3, with TRBD2 identical over 9 bases. V shed 2 bases and J 5 bases; nucleotides not matched to a gene: 3. Per the germline V gene, CDR1 is SGHRS and CDR2 is YFSETQ. CDR3 length equals 14 residues. In DNA, the CDR3 is TGCGCCAGCAGCTTAGCGGGGGGCGAAGATACGCAGTATTTT. It codes for CASSLAGGEDTQYF. Variable domain in full (rest from reference TRBV5-1 and TRBJ2-3): KAGVTQTPRYLIKTRGQQVTLSCSPISGHRSVSWYQQTPGQGLQFLFEYFSETQRNKGNFPGRFSGRQFSNSRSEMNVSTLELGDSALYLCASSLAGGEDTQYFGPGTRLTVL.

The sample holds many counts of this clonotype. The chain employs TRBV18 and TRBJ1-6; TRBD1 is a possible D gene (6 bases). Trimming removed 6 bases at V and 8 bases at J, with 17 bases between. The germline V gene encodes CDR1 KGHSH and CDR2 LQKENI. This CDR3 has 15 residues. The CDR3: CASSPGQGGYSPLHF. The DNA of the CDR3 is TGTGCCAGCTCTCCGGGCCAAGGGGGGTATTCACCCCTCCACTTT.

This clonotype was seen a handful of times. The rearrangement joins TRBV10-2 to TRBJ2-5; the D gene could be TRBD1 or TRBD2 (6 bases each). V lost 10 bases and J lost 4, with 22 bases in between. Looked up from germline, CDR1 is WSHSY and CDR2 is SAAADI. The CDR3 has 15 residues. The CDR3 loop reads CATIRGGPLRETQYF. The CDR3, as DNA: TGCGCCACCATCCGAGGGGGGCCCCTTCGAGAGACCCAGTACTTC.

Ten or more counts support this clonotype. This chain connects TRBV25-1 to TRBJ2-1; no clear D gene. The CDR3 spans 13 residues. V shed 4 bases and J shed 4 bases, with 8 bases lying between them. From germline, CDR1 is MGHDK and CDR2 SYGVNS. The CDR3 DNA is TGTGCCAGCAGTGTAACGGGTTACAATGAGCAGTTCTTC. This encodes CASSVTGYNEQFF.

The genes are TRBV7-2 and TRBJ2-7; D uncertain. CDR3 length equals 14 residues. The V and J ends lost 5 bases and 2 bases respectively, with 13 bases between them. Germline CDR1 SGHTA, CDR2 FQGNSA. The CDR3 DNA follows: TGTGCCAGCAGCACCCGAGGCCCCCCCTACGAGCAGTACTTC. It is translated as CASSTRGPPYEQYF.

This clonotype was seen ten or more times. The chain carries TRBV6-1 and TRBJ2-2, with 10 bases aligning to TRBD2. V gave up 6 bases and J gave up 6 bases; unmatched junction bases: 10. The CDR3 runs to 16 residues. Per the germline V gene, CDR1 is MNHNS and CDR2 is SASEGT. The DNA of the CDR3 is TGTGCCAGCAGCCCCCCTCCTAGCGGGAGATCCGGGGAGCTGTTTTTT. It codes for CASSPPPSGRSGELFF.

This clonotype was observed many times. This chain uses TRBV20-1 with TRBJ2-1, with 8 bases aligning to TRBD2. V shed 5 bases, J shed 4 bases, and the junction held 10 bases outside the gene matches. CDR1 and CDR2 (germline): DFQATT, SNEGSKA (reference sequence). CDR3 length equals 15 residues. The CDR3 reads CSAPRGGSSYNEQFF. For the CDR3, the DNA is TGCAGTGCTCCCCGGGGGGGGTCCTCATACAATGAGCAGTTCTTC.

This clonotype was found a few times. The chain has TRBV7-2 and TRBJ2-3; D gene unclear. Germline CDR1 is SGHTA and CDR2 is FQGNSA. The CDR3 sequence is 11 residues long. V was pared by 2 bases and J by 7 bases, with 4 bases between. CDR3 sequence (DNA): TGTGCCAGCAGCTTACGAAATACGCAGTATTTT. Its protein product is CASSLRNTQYF.

This chain uses TRBV20-1 with TRBJ2-7; D remains unclear. Per the germline V gene, CDR1 is DFQATT and CDR2 is SNEGSKA (reference sequence). CDR3 length equals 12 residues. Trimming took 0 bases from V and 3 from J, leaving 6 bases between them. Here the CDR3 reads CSARDVNYEQYF. Written as DNA, the CDR3 is TGCAGTGCTAGAGACGTAAACTACGAGCAGTACTTC.

The chain combines TRBV19 with TRBJ2-1; 10 positions match TRBD1. The CDR3 extends over 15 amino acids. With 5 bases clipped from V and 9 bases from J, the junction kept 10 bases outside the gene matches. The germline V gene has CDR1 LNHDA and CDR2 SQIVND (reference sequence). CDR3 residues: CASSHWDRGLVEQFF. The CDR3 DNA reads TGTGCCAGTAGTCATTGGGACAGGGGCTTAGTTGAGCAGTTCTTC.

V and J are TRBV7-2 and TRBJ1-5; D not resolved. This CDR3 is 12 amino acids long. Trimming removed 1 base at V and 11 bases at J, with 9 bases between. Germline CDR1 and CDR2: SGHTA and FQGNSA. CDR3 bases: TGTGCCAGCAGCTTAGGGACTTCGACCCAGCATTTT. It encodes CASSLGTSTQHF.

This clonotype was detected many times. The chain has TRBV5-1 and TRBJ1-1; D gene unclear. The germline V gene has CDR1 SGHRS and CDR2 YFSETQ. Trimming removed 0 bases at V and 8 bases at J, with 14 bases between. The length of the CDR3 is 14 residues. DNA of the CDR3: TGCGCCAGCAGCTTGGGGGCCTTGAATGGGGAAGCTTTCTTT. Amino acids: CASSLGALNGEAFF.

This clonotype was counted a single time. The chain recombines TRBV16 with TRBJ2-7; D not certain. Germline V gene sequence: CDR1 KGHSY, CDR2 FQNENV. V lost 2 bases to trimming and J lost 6 bases, with 8 bases between them. CDR3 length equals 12 residues. CDR3 bases: TGTGCCAGCAGCCAACGACACAGCGAGCAGTACTTC. Its translation: CASSQRHSEQYF.

The gene calls are TRBV5-4 and TRBJ2-1; 8 bases fit TRBD2. CDR3 length: 17 residues. Trimming removed 0 bases from V and 7 bases from J; junction bases left unmatched: 12. Per the germline V gene, CDR1 is SGHNT and CDR2 is YYREEE (reference sequence). CDR3 nucleotides: TGTGCCAGCAGCTTGGCCGGGCACAGCGGGAGATTGAATGAGCAGTTCTTC. The encoded protein is CASSLAGHSGRLNEQFF. Variable domain in full (rest from reference TRBV5-4 and TRBJ2-1): ETGVTQSPTHLIKTRGQQVTLRCSSQSGHNTVSWYQQALGQGPQFIFQYYREEENGRGNFPPRFSGLQFPNYSSELNVNALELDDSALYLCASSLAGHSGRLNEQFFGPGTRLTVL.

The genes are TRBV4-1 and TRBJ1-2; TRBD1 aligns across 9 bases. V was pared by 0 bases and J by 5 bases, with 10 bases of the junction left unmatched. This CDR3 has 17 residues. From germline, CDR1 is MGHRA and CDR2 YSYEKL. The CDR3 is CASSQDSGQGPIYGYTF. The DNA of the CDR3 is TGCGCCAGCAGCCAAGATAGCGGACAGGGGCCTATTTATGGCTACACCTTC.

In this sample, this clonotype turned up many times. The rearrangement links TRBV5-1 to TRBJ1-2, with D perhaps TRBD1 (5 bases). Trimming took off 2 bases at V and 0 bases at J, with 11 bases between the two ends. The CDR3 consists of 15 residues. Germline V gives CDR1 SGHRS, CDR2 YFSETQ. CDR3 protein: CASSFRGTTNYGYTF. CDR3 nucleotides: TGCGCCAGCAGCTTTAGGGGCACTACTAACTATGGCTACACCTTC.

The chain carries TRBV30 and TRBJ1-5, with a possible D match to TRBD1 (5 bases). The CDR3 is 13 amino acids. Germline CDR1 is GTSNPN and CDR2 is SVGIG (reference sequence). Trimming removed 2 bases from V and 0 bases from J, with 5 bases in between. The CDR3 nucleotides are TGTGCCTGGAGTACAGGTAGCAATCAGCCCCAGCATTTT. Its translation: CAWSTGSNQPQHF. The full variable domain, rest sourced from reference TRBV30 and TRBJ1-5, is SQTIHQWPATLVQPVGSPLSLECTVEGTSNPNLYWYRQAAGRGLQLLFYSVGIGQISSEVPQNLSASRPQDRQFILSSKKLLLSDSGFYLCAWSTGSNQPQHFGDGTRLSIL.

Many counts were recorded for this clonotype. CDR3 bases: TGTGCCAGCAGTGAACCCGACGGATTCTATGGCTACACCTTC. Its protein product is CASSEPDGFYGYTF. The V call is TRBV25-1, the J call TRBJ1-2; D remains unclear. The V end lost 2 bases, the J end lost 4 bases, and 11 bases lay between the germline ends. CDR3 length: 14 residues. Germline-derived CDR1 and CDR2 are MGHDK and SYGVNS.

The chain links TRBV4-2 to TRBJ2-7; 9 bases are a match to TRBD1. V lost 4 bases and J lost 3; bases outside the gene matches: 10. The germline CDR1 and CDR2 sequences are LGHNA and YNFKEQ. The CDR3 contains 16 residues. The CDR3 loop reads CASSLDLGTGSYEQYF. The CDR3 DNA reads as TGTGCCAGCAGCCTGGATCTGGGGACAGGGAGCTACGAGCAGTACTTC.

This clonotype has ten or more counts. This rearrangement joins TRBV5-1 to TRBJ2-7; 7 positions agree with TRBD1. CDR1 is SGHRS and CDR2 is YFSETQ in the germline V gene. CDR3 length equals 14 residues. Trimming took 2 bases from V and 5 from J; bases not matched to a gene: 7. The CDR3 loop reads CASSLQGSVDEQYF. CDR3 nucleotide sequence: TGCGCCAGCAGCTTACAGGGGAGTGTGGACGAGCAGTACTTC.

This clonotype was observed many times. The chain carries TRBV5-6 and TRBJ2-1; D gene unclear. V lost 1 base to trimming and J lost 2 bases, with 10 bases between them. Germline V gene lookup returns CDR1 SGHDT and CDR2 YYEEEE. The CDR3 covers 15 residues. The CDR3 bases are TGTGCCAGCAGCTTGAACGGGTACACCTACAATGAGCAGTTCTTC. Translation gives CASSLNGYTYNEQFF.

This clonotype has at least ten counts. The rearrangement links TRBV20-1 to TRBJ2-5; TRBD1 matches 7 bases. From germline, CDR1 is DFQATT and CDR2 SNEGSKA (reference sequence). V was pared by 4 bases and J by 1 base, with 3 bases of the junction left unmatched. This CDR3 region has 13 residues. This chain's CDR3 is CSATRDSQETQYF. In DNA, the CDR3 is TGCAGTGCTACACGGGACAGCCAAGAGACCCAGTACTTC.